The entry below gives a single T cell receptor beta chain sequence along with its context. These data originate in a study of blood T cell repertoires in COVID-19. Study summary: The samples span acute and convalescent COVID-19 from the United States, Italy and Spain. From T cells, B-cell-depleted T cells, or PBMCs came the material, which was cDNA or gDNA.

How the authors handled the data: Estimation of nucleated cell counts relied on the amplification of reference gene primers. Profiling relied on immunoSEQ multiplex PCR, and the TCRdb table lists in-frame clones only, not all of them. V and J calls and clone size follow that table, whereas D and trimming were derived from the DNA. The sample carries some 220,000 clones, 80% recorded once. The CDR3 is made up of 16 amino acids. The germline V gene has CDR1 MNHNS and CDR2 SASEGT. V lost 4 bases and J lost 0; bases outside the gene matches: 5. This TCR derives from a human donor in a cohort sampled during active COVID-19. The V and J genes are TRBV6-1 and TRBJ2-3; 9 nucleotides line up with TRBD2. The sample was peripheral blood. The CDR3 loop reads CASSVVAGESTDTQYF. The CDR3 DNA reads TGTGCCAGCAGTGTCGTAGCGGGGGAGAGCACAGATACGCAGTATTTT.